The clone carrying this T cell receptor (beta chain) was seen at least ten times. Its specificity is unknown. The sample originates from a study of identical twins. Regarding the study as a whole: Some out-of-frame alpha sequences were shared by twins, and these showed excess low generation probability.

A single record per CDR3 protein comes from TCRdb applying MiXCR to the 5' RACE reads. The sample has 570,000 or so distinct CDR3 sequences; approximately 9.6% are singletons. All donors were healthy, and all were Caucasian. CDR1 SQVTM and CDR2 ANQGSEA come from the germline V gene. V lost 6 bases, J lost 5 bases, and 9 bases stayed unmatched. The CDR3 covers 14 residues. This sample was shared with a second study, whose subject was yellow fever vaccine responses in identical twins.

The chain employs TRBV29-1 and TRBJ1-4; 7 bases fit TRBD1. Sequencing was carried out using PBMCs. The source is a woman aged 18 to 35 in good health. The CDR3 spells CSVTLQGPNEKLFF. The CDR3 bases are TGCAGCGTGACTTTACAGGGGCCGAATGAAAAACTGTTTTTT. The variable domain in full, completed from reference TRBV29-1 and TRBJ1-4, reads SAVISQKPSRDICQRGTSLTIQCQVDSQVTMMFWYRQQPGQSLTLIATANQGSEATYESGFVIDKFPISRPNLTFSTLTVSNMSPEDSSIYLCSVTLQGPNEKLFFGSGTQLSVL.